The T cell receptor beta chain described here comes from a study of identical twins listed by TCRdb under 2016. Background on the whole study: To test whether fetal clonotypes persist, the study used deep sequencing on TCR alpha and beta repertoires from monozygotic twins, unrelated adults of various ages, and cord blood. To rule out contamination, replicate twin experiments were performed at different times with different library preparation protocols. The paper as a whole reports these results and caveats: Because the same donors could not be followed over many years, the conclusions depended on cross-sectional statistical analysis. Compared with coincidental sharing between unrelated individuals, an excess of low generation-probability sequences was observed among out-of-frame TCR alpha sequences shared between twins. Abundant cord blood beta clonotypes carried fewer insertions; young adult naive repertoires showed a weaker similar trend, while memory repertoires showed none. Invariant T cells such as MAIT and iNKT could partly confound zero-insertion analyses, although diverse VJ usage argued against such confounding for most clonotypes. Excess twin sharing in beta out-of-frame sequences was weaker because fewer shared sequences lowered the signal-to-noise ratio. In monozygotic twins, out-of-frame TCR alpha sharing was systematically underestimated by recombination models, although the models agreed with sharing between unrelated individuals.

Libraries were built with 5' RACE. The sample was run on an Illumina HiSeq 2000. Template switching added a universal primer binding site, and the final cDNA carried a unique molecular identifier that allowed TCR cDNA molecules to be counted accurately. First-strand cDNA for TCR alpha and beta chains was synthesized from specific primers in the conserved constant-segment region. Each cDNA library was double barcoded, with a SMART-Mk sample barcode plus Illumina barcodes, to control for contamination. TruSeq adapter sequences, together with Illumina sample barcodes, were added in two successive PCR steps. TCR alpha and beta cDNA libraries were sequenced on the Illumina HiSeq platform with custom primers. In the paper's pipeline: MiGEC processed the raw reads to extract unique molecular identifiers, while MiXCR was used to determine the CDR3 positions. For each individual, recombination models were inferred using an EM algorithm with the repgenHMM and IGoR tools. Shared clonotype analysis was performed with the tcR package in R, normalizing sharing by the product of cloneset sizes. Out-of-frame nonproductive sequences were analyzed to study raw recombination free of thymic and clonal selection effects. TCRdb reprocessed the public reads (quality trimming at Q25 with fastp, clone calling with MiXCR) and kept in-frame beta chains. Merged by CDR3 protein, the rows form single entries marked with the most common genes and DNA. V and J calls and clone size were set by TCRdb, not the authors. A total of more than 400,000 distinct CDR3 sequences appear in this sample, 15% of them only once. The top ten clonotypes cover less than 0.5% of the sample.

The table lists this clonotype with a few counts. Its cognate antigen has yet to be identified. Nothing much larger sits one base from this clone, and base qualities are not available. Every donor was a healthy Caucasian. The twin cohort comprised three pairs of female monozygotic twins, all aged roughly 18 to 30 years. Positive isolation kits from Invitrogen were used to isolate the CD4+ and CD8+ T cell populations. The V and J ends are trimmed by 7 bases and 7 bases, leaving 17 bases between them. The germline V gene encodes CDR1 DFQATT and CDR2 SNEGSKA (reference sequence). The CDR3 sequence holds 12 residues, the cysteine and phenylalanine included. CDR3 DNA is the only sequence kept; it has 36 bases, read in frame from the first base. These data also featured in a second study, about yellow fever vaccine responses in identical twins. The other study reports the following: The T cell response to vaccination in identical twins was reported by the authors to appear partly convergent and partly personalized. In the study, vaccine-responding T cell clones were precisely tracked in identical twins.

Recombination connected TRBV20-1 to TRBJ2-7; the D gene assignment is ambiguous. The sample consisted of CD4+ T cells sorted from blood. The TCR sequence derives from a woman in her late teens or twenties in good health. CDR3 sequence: CSGKGATYEQYF. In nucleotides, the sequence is TGCAGTGGGAAAGGAGCCACTTATGAGCAGTACTTC.